These T cell receptor beta chains were read from a single sample in a study of cytomegalovirus exposure and HLA in healthy donors. The method was immunoSEQ multiplex PCR; TCRdb's version includes in-frame clones alone and lacks a portion of them. The top ten clones hold around 30% of a sample with about 120,000 clones, about three quarters of them seen once. Source material: PBMCs. These receptors all stem from a man aged 55 to 70 in good health and CMV-seropositive. Each CDR3 is given with its conserved first and last residue.

v_gene	j_gene	CDR3aa
TRBV20-1	TRBJ2-7	CSASQGVQQYF
TRBV11-2	TRBJ1-6	CASSPRVGSNSPLHF
TRBV10-2	TRBJ1-5	CASTEGQNNQPQHF
TRBV19	TRBJ2-5	CASRPAGGLETQYF
TRBV5-5	TRBJ2-2	CASSRQGIATGELFF
TRBV9	TRBJ1-2	CASSLTTGPQYGYTF
TRBV19	TRBJ1-2	CASSSAGTASVRGYTF
TRBV11-2	TRBJ2-2	CASSPVPRGGTGELFF
TRBV9	TRBJ1-5	CASRDNFNQPQHF
TRBV11-2	TRBJ1-2	CASSSGQGANYGYTF
TRBV6-6	TRBJ1-5	CASSRDRMLQPQHF
TRBV5-1	TRBJ2-1	CASSSSFDEQFF
TRBV7-2	TRBJ2-7	CASSLEGAYEQYF
TRBV27	TRBJ1-5	CASSLVGLWSNQPQHF
TRBV4-2	TRBJ2-7	CASSPLTGVVTGEQYF
TRBV30	TRBJ1-1	CAWSVRSRGRRGDTEAFF
TRBV28	TRBJ2-3	CASRLGTSAQYF
TRBV18	TRBJ2-7	CASSPIANLYEQYF
TRBV2	TRBJ2-7	CASSDSYEQYF
TRBV5-4	TRBJ1-2	CASSTDRGEGGYTF
TRBV5-1	TRBJ1-3	CASSLAGYGNTIYF
TRBV5-6	TRBJ1-4	CASSLGPGTGNEKLFF
TRBV19	TRBJ1-5	CASSMWGTGGSNQPQHF
TRBV5-1	TRBJ1-6	CASSLAWDRGGSPLHF
TRBV6-5	TRBJ2-7	CASSFGQDEQYF
TRBV18	TRBJ1-4	CASSPGQGDEKLFF
TRBV6-5	TRBJ1-1	CASKRTGTGNTEAFF
TRBV7-9	TRBJ2-1	CASSLGQYNEQFF
TRBV9	TRBJ2-3	CASSVEAERGLRDTQYF
TRBV7-3	TRBJ1-1	CASSQGQVYTEAFF
TRBV9	TRBJ1-6	CASSVNRRLNGDGYSPLHF
TRBV6-6	TRBJ1-5	CASHRGRGQPQHF
TRBV11-3	TRBJ2-2	CASSSGGDHGELFF
TRBV5-6	TRBJ2-7	CASSLTVQGKGSYEQYF
TRBV2	TRBJ1-2	CASHRGGGIAAYGYTF
TRBV7-8	TRBJ2-3	CASSLDRGLGDTQYF